The 10 T cell receptor beta chains below come from one sample, sequenced in a study of cytomegalovirus exposure and HLA in healthy donors. Data came from immunoSEQ multiplex PCR; TCRdb stores just in-frame clones and leaves some out. The data show tens of thousands of clones, about 89% seen once. Sequencing was performed on PBMCs. All receptors derive from a woman aged 18-30 years in good health and CMV-seronegative.

This clone was detected a few times. The chain carries TRBV6-5 and TRBJ2-7; unclear D gene. Trimming stripped 6 bases from V and 0 bases from J, with 9 bases between. This CDR3 is built from 13 residues. The germline V gene encodes CDR1 MNHEY and CDR2 SVGAGI. CDR3 in amino acids: CASRVGFSYEQYF. CDR3 bases: TGTGCCAGCAGAGTGGGCTTCTCCTACGAGCAGTACTTC.

The V and J genes are TRBV7-2 and TRBJ2-5; the D gene is possibly TRBD2 (6 bases). The CDR3 covers 13 residues. CDR1 SGHTA and CDR2 FQGNSA come from the germline V gene. V lost 7 bases and J lost 4, with 13 bases in between. This CDR3 reads CASKRPAGETQYF. The CDR3 DNA reads as TGTGCCAGCAAGAGACCAGCGGGAGAGACCCAGTACTTC.

The V call is TRBV4-2, the J call TRBJ2-1, with TRBD1 matching 9 bases. Germline V gene sequence: CDR1 LGHNA, CDR2 YNFKEQ. The ends lost 0 bases at V and 0 bases at J; junction bases unmatched: 0. The CDR3 loop spans 16 amino acids. The CDR3 DNA follows: TGTGCCAGCAGCCAAGAGACAGGGGGCTCCTACAATGAGCAGTTCTTC. This translates into CASSQETGGSYNEQFF.

The CDR3, as DNA: TGTGCCAGCAGCTTGTGGGGCGGGGCTTACAATGAGCAGTTCTTC. Encoded protein: CASSLWGGAYNEQFF. The V call is TRBV7-6, the J call TRBJ2-1; tentatively, D is TRBD2 (6 bases). Trimming stripped 3 bases from V and 4 bases from J, with 13 bases between. The CDR3 totals 15 residues. The germline V gene has CDR1 SGHVS and CDR2 FNYEAQ.

CDR3 sequence (DNA): TGCGCCAGCAGCTTGGGACTTAGGGTTACGGACTCTGAAGCTTTCTTT. This translates into CASSLGLRVTDSEAFF. This chain uses TRBV5-1 with TRBJ1-1; unclear D gene. The CDR3 spans 16 residues. Germline assignment: CDR1 SGHRS and CDR2 YFSETQ. V was clipped by 0 bases and J by 6 bases, with 18 bases between them. Using reference TRBV5-1 and TRBJ1-1 for the parts outside the CDR3, the full variable domain is KAGVTQTPRYLIKTRGQQVTLSCSPISGHRSVSWYQQTPGQGLQFLFEYFSETQRNKGNFPGRFSGRQFSNSRSEMNVSTLELGDSALYLCASSLGLRVTDSEAFFGQGTRLTVV.

CDR3 region: CASSTYRGRFEQYF. The CDR3 bases are TGTGCCAGCAGTACCTACAGGGGGCGCTTCGAGCAGTACTTC. The gene calls are TRBV28 and TRBJ2-7; 9 positions match TRBD1. V lost 5 bases, J lost 6 bases, and 8 bases stayed unmatched. The CDR3 runs to 14 residues. CDR1 and CDR2 (germline): MDHEN, SYDVKM.

This chain connects TRBV28 to TRBJ2-1; D unresolved. The CDR3 extends over 15 amino acids. Germline lookup yields CDR1 MDHEN and CDR2 SYDVKM. V lost 7 bases and J lost 0, with 13 bases in between. The CDR3 here is CASTQSPYSYNEQFF. The CDR3 DNA reads as TGTGCCAGCACCCAATCCCCCTACTCCTACAATGAGCAGTTCTTC.

The V gene is TRBV2, the J gene TRBJ2-1; 12 positions match TRBD2. The germline gives CDR1 SNHLY, CDR2 FYNNEI. Unmatched junction bases numbered 2, after V lost 5 bases and J lost 0 bases. The CDR3 loop spans 16 amino acids. The CDR3 DNA sequence: TGTGCCAGCAGTCTAGCGGGGGGGAGCTCCTACAATGAGCAGTTCTTC. Its translation: CASSLAGGSSYNEQFF.

The rearrangement uses TRBV4-2 and TRBJ2-2; TRBD2 aligns across 12 bases. CDR3 length equals 16 residues. The trim removed 3 bases at V and 5 bases at J, leaving 4 bases unmatched. Germline-derived CDR1 and CDR2 are LGHNA and YNFKEQ. The CDR3: CASSQRLAGGTGELFF. CDR3 bases: TGTGCCAGCAGCCAGCGCCTAGCGGGGGGGACCGGGGAGCTGTTTTTT.

The chain employs TRBV14 and TRBJ2-1, with D possibly TRBD2 on 5 matching bases. The V end was cut by 4 bases, the J end by 4 bases, with 11 bases between. This CDR3 comprises 14 residues. In germline, CDR1 is SGHDN, CDR2 FVKESK. The CDR3 DNA reads TGTGCCAGCAGCCCACTAGTGGCGTACAATGAGCAGTTCTTC. Translated, it gives CASSPLVAYNEQFF.